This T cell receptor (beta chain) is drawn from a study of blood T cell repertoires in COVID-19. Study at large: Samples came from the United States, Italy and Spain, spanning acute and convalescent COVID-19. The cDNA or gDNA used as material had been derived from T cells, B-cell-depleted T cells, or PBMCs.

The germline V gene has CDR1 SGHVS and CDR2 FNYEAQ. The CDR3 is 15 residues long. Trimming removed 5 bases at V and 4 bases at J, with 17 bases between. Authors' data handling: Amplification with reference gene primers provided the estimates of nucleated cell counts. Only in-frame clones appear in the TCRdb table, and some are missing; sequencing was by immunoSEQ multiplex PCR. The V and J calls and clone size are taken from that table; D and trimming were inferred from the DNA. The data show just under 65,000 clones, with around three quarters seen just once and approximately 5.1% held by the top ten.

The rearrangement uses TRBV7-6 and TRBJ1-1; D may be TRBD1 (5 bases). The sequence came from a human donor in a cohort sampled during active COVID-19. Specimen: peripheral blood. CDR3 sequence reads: CASSPDQGGSTEAFF. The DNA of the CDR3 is TGTGCCAGCAGCCCCGACCAGGGTGGGTCCACTGAAGCTTTCTTT.